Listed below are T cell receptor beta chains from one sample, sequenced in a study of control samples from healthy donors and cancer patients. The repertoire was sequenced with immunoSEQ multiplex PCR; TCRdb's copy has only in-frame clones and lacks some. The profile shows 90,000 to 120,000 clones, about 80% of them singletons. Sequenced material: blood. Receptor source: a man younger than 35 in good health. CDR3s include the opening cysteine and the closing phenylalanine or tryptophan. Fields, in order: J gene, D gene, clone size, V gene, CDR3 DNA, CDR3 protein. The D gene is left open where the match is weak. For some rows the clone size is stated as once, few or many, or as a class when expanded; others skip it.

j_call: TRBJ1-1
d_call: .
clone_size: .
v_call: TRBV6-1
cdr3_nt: TGTGCCAGCAGTGATGGAGGGGGATGGAGGGCTGAAGCTTTCTTT
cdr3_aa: CASSDGGGWRAEAFF

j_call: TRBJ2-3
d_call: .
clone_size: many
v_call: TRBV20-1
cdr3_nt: TGCAGTGCACCGCTTCAGGCTACGCAGTATTTT
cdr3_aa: CSAPLQATQYF

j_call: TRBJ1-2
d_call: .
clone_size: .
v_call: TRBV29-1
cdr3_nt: TGCAGCGTTGAACGCGGGGCGAAGGGCTACACCTTC
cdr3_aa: CSVERGAKGYTF

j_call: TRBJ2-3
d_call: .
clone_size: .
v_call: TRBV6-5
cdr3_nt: TGTGCCAGCAGGACGATGGGCACAGATACGCAGTATTTT
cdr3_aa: CASRTMGTDTQYF

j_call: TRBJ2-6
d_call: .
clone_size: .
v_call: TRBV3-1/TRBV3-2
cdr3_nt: TGTGCCAGCAGCCACGCACGACAAGGGTTCTCCTCTGGGGCCAACGTCCTGACTTTC
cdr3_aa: CASSHARQGFSSGANVLTF

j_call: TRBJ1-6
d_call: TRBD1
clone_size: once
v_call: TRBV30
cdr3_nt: TGTGCCTGGAGTGCACACAGGGGAAGCGGTTCACCCCTCCACTTT
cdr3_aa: CAWSAHRGSGSPLHF

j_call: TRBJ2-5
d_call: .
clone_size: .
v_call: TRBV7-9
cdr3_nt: TGTGCCAGCAGCCCCGGGGTCCGAGGGGAGACCCAGTACTTC
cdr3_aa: CASSPGVRGETQYF

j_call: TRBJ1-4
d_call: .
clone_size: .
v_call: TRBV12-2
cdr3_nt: TGTGCAAGTCGCTTAGCGGCCGACACGTCCGCAACTAATGAAAAACTGTTTTTT
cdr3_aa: CASRLAADTSATNEKLFF

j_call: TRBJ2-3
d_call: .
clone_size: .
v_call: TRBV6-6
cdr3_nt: TGTGCCAGCAGTTACTCGATTCCAGCGGGTACGCAGTATTTT
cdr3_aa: CASSYSIPAGTQYF

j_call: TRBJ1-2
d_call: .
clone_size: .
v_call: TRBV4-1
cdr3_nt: TGCGCCAGCAGCCAAGCGGCAGGGGAACACTATGGCTACACCTTC
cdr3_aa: CASSQAAGEHYGYTF

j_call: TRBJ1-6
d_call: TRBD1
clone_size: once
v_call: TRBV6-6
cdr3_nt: TGTGCCAGCAGACCCACCCAGGGGGGGGCATCACCCCTCCACTTT
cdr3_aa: CASRPTQGGASPLHF

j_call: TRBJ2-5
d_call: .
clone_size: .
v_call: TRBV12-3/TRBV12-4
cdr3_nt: TGTGCCAGCAGCCGGGACGCGGAGACCCAGTACTTC
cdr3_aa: CASSRDAETQYF

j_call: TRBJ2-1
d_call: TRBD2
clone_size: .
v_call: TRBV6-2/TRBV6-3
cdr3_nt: TGTGCCAGCAGTTACGCGGGGGGGGGATTCAATGAGCAGTTCTTC
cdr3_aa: CASSYAGGGFNEQFF

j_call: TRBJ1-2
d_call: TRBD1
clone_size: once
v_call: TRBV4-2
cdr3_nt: TGTGCCAGCAGCCAACGGCCGGGACAGGGTGGCCTGTATGGCTACACCTTC
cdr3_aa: CASSQRPGQGGLYGYTF

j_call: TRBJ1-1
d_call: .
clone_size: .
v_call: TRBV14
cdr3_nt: TGTGCCAGCAGCCAAGTCCGTTCTGAAGCTTTCTTT
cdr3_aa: CASSQVRSEAFF

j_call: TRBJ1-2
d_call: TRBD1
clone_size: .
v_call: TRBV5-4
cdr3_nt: TGTGCCAGCAGTAGACAGGGGGTCGGCTATGGCTACACCTTC
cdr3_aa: CASSRQGVGYGYTF

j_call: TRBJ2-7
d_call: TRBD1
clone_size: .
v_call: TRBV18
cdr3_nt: TGTGCCAGCTCACTGGCCGACAGGGGCCCCTACGAGCAGTACTTC
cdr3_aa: CASSLADRGPYEQYF

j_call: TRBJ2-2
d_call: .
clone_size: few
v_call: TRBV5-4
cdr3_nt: TGTGCCAGCAGCCCAACTTCGGGGAGGACCGGGGAGCTGTTTTTT
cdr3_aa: CASSPTSGRTGELFF

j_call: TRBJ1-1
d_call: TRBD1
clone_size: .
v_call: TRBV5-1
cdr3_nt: TGCGCCAGCAGCCCTGGTCAGGGGGTGAACACTGAAGCTTTCTTT
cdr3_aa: CASSPGQGVNTEAFF

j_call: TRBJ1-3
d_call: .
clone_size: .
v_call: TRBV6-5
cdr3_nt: TGTGCCAGCAGTCCCGGGATTCACTCTGGAAACACCATATATTTT
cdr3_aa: CASSPGIHSGNTIYF

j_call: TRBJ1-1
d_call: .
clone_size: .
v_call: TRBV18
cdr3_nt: TGTGCCAGCTCCGCCACCGCAGCTAACACTGAAGCTTTCTTT
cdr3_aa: CASSATAANTEAFF

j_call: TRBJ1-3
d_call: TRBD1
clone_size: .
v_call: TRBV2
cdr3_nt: TGTGCCAGCAGTGAGGGACAGACCTCTGGAAACACCATATATTTT
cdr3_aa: CASSEGQTSGNTIYF

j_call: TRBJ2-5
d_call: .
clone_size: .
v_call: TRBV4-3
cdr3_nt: TGCGCCAGCAGCCAAGATAAAAGGGACGTCGGGACCCAGTACTTC
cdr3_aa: CASSQDKRDVGTQYF

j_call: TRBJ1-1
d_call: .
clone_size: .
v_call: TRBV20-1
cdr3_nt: TGCAGTGCTAGAGTAGAAGACCCAGCTTTCTTT
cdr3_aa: CSARVEDPAFF

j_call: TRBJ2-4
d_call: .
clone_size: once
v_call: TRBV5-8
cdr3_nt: TGTGCCAGCACCGAGGGTCAGGGGATAGCCAAAAACATTCAGTACTTC
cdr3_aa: CASTEGQGIAKNIQYF

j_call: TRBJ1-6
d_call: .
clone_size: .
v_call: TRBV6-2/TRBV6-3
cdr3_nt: TGTGCCAGCAGTTTTCCCCAGGTTTCACCCCTCCACTTT
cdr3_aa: CASSFPQVSPLHF

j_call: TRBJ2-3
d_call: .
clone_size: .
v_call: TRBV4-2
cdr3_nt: TGTGCCAGCAGCCACCTTTCGAACGAAGATACGCAGTATTTT
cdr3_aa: CASSHLSNEDTQYF

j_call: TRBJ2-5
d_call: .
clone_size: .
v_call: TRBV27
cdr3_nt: TGTGCCAGCAGTTTGGGACTTAGGAGGGAGACCCAGTACTTC
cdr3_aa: CASSLGLRRETQYF

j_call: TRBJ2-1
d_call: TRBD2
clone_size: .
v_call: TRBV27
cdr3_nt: TGTGCCAGCCAGGGACTAGCGGGGTCGCTAACTTTTCTTTCCTACAATGAGCAGTTCTTC
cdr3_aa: CASQGLAGSLTFLSYNEQFF